Listed here is a single T cell receptor (beta chain). Its antigen remains unknown. Unique molecular identifiers were incorporated into the prepared TCRbeta library. TCRdb re-called the PCR reads with MiXCR, one entry per CDR3 protein. Of roughly 180,000 distinct CDR3 sequences listed, around 10% are singletons. This sample was included in a study of T-cell reconstitution after alpha-beta-depleted transplantation in children. Findings of the study overall: About two months after transplant, alpha-beta T cells reportedly came from several hundred expanded graft clones. The authors attributed T-cell counts and diversity one year after transplant mostly to newly produced T cells.

This CDR3 is built from 16 residues. The J segment lost 4 bases and the V segment lost 4 bases, leaving 4 bases of the junction unmatched. Germline CDR1 SGHAT, CDR2 FQNNGV. The specimen comprised PBMCs, sampled before TCRalphabeta/CD19-depleted stem cell transplant. The chain employs TRBV11-2 and TRBJ2-3; TRBD2 agrees at 14 bases. The TCR was taken from a boy aged 2 to 10 with acute myeloid leukemia, due to receive a stem cell transplant. The CDR3 region is CASSSPTSGGADTQYF. In DNA, the CDR3 is TGTGCCAGCAGCTCCCCGACTAGCGGGGGGGCAGATACGCAGTATTTT.